The clone carrying this TCR beta chain was detected once. Deletions cut 8 bases from V and 3 bases from J, with 8 bases between. CDR1 and CDR2 (germline): SNHLY, FYNNEI. The CDR3 length is 12 residues. The sample comes from a study of shared clonotypes between healthy human individuals. Study background: Per donor, CD8 memory used one plate, CD8 naive used two, CD4 memory used three and CD4 naive used three.

The method was immunoSEQ multiplex PCR; TCRdb's version includes in-frame clones alone and lacks a portion of them. The sample lists around 1.1 million clones, 75% to 85% seen once, with 0.5% to 0.65% in the top ten. CD4+ cells were split into CD45RA+ naive and CD45RA-negative memory subsets. Sequencing was carried out using memory CD4+ T cells from PBMCs. Specified subset: CD45RA-negative fraction. The TCR originated in a man between 18 and 35 years old in good health. Some clones in this sample may be carry-over from other donors' samples. The chain carries TRBV2 and TRBJ1-5, with D unresolved. The CDR3 here is CASRSNNQPQHF. Written as DNA, the CDR3 is TGTGCCAGCCGGAGCAACAATCAGCCCCAGCATTTT. The complete variable domain, with remaining parts taken from reference TRBV2 and TRBJ1-5, reads EPEVTQTPSHQVTQMGQEVILRCVPISNHLYFYWYRQILGQKVEFLVSFYNNEISEKSEIFDDQFSVERPDGSNFTLKIRSTKLEDSAMYFCASRSNNQPQHFGDGTRLSIL.